This TCR beta chain originates from a study of OX40 agonist ivuxolimab in advanced cancers. In regard to this clone: What it binds is unknown.

Repertoires were generated with immunoSEQ multiplex PCR, while TCRdb's copy carries only in-frame clones and drops some. The sample contains 45,000 to 55,000 clones, around 80% of which appear only once. Study-level points and caveats: The investigators did not determine what antigen specificity the expanded peripheral T cells had. Dosing at 0.1 to 3.0 mg/kg was accompanied by clonal expansion of CD4+ and CD8+ blood T cells by week 6.

This sequence originates from an adult with an advanced solid tumor such as melanoma, head and neck, liver or kidney cancer. Sample: CD4+ or CD8+ T cells sorted from blood, taken in a trial of the OX40 agonist ivuxolimab.

Here the CDR3 reads CASSLTAGGRNEQFF. The CDR3 coding sequence is TGTGCCAGCAGCCTCACGGCGGGAGGGAGGAATGAGCAGTTCTTC. The V and J genes are TRBV7-2 and TRBJ2-1, with 9 bases aligning to TRBD2. V was pared by 5 bases and J by 7 bases, with 9 bases of the junction left unmatched. The V gene's germline CDR1 is SGHTA and CDR2 FQGNSA. The CDR3 has 15 residues.